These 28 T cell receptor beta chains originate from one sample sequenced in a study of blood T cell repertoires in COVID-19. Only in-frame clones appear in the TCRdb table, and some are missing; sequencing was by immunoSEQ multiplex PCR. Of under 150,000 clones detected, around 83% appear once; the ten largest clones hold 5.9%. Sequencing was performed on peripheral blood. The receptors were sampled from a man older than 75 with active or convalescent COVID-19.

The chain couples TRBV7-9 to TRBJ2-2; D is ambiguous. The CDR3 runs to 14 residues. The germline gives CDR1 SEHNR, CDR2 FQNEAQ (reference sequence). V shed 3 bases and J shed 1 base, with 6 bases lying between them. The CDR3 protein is CASSFQRNTGELFF. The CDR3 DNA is TGTGCCAGCAGCTTTCAGCGGAACACCGGGGAGCTGTTTTTT. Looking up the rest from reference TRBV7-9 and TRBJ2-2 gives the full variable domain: DTGVSQNPRHKITKRGQNVTFRCDPISEHNRLYWYRQTLGQGPEFLTYFQNEAQLEKSRLLSDRFSAERPKGSFSTLEIQRTEQGDSAMYLCASSFQRNTGELFFGEGSRLTVL.

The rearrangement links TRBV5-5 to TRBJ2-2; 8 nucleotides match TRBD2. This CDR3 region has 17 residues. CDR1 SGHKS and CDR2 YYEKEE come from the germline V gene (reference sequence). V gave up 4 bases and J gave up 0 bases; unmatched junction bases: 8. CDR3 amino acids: CASSVTPGLANTGELFF. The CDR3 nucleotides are TGTGCCAGCAGCGTTACCCCGGGACTAGCGAACACCGGGGAGCTGTTTTTT.

This chain's CDR3 is CASSLAREDTQYF. DNA of the CDR3: TGTGCCAGCAGTCTTGCGAGGGAAGATACGCAGTATTTT. The rearrangement joins TRBV9 to TRBJ2-3, with D possibly TRBD2 on 5 matching bases. The CDR3 loop spans 13 amino acids. V was trimmed by 5 bases and J by 5 bases, leaving 12 bases between them. Germline CDR1 and CDR2: SGDLS and YYNGEE.

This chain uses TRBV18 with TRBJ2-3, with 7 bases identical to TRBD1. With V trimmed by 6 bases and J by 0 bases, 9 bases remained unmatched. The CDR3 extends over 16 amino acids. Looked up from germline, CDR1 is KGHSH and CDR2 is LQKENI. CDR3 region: CASSGTEHPSTDTQYF. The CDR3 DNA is TGTGCCAGCTCCGGGACAGAACACCCTAGCACAGATACGCAGTATTTT.

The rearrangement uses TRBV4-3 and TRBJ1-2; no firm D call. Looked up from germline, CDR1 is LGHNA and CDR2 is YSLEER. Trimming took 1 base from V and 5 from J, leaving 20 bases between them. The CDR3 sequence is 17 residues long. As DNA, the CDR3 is TGCGCCAGCAGCCAAGCTTCCCTCCCCTTGGGCGAGTATGGCTACACCTTC. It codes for CASSQASLPLGEYGYTF.

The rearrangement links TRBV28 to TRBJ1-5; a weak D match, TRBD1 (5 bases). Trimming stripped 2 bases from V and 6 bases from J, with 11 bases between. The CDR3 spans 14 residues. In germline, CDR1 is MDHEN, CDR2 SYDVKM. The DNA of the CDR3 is TGTGCCAGCAGTTTACCCCAGGGCCCTCAGCCCCAGCATTTT. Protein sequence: CASSLPQGPQPQHF.

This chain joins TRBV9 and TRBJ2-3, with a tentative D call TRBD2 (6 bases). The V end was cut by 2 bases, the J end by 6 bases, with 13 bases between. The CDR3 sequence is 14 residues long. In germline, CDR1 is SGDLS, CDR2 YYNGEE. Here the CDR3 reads CASSVGLGGDTQYF. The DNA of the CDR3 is TGTGCCAGCAGCGTGGGACTGGGCGGGGATACGCAGTATTTT.

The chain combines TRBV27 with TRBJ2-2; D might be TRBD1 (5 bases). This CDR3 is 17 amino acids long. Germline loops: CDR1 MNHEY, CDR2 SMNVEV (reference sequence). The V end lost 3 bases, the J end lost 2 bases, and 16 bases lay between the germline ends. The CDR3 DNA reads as TGTGCCAGCAGTTTTGACACCCAGGGATCCAACACCGGGGAGCTGTTTTTT. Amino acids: CASSFDTQGSNTGELFF.

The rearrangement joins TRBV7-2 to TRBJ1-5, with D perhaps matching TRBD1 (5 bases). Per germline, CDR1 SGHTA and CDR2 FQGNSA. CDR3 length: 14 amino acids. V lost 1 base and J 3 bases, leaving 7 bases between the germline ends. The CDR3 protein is CASSLGQPNQPQHF. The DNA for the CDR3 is TGTGCCAGCAGCTTAGGACAGCCCAATCAGCCCCAGCATTTT.

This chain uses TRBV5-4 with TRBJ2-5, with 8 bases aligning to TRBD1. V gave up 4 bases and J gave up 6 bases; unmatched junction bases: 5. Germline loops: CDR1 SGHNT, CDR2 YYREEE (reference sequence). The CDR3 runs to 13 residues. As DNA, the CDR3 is TGTGCCAGCAGCGTGGGACAGGACAAGACCCAGTACTTC. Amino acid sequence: CASSVGQDKTQYF.

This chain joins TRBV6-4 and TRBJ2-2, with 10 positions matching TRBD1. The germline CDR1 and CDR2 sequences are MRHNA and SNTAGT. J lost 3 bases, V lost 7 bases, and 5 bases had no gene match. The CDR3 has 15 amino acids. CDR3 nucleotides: TGTGCCAGCAAGACAGGGACAGGGGACACCGGGGAGCTGTTTTTT. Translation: CASKTGTGDTGELFF.

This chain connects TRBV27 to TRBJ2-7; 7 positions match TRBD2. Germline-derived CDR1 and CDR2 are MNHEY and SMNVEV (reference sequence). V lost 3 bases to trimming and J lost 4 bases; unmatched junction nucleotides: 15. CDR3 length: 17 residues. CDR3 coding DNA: TGTGCCAGCAGTTTGTCCGGGACCGGGGGGATAATGTACGAGCAGTACTTC. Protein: CASSLSGTGGIMYEQYF.

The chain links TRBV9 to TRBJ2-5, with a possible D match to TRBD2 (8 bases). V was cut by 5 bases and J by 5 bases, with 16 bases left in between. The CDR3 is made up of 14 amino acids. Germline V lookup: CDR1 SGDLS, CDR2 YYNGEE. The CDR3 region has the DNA TGTGCCAGCAGTCCGGGAGGGGGCTTGGAGACCCAGTACTTC. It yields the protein CASSPGGGLETQYF.

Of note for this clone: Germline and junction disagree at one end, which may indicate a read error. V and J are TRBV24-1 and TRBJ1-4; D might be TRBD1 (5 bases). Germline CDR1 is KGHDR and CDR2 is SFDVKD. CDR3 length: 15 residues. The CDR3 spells CATSDPLCKGSNGIF. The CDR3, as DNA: TGTGCCACCAGTGACCCCTTATGTAAGGGGTCCAATGGAATTTTT.

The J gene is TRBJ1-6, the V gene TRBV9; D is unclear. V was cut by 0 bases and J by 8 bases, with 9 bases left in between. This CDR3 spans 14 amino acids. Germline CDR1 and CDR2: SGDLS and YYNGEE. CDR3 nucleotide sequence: TGTGCCAGCAGCGTAGGGGCCGGGGATTCACCCCTCCACTTT. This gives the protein CASSVGAGDSPLHF.

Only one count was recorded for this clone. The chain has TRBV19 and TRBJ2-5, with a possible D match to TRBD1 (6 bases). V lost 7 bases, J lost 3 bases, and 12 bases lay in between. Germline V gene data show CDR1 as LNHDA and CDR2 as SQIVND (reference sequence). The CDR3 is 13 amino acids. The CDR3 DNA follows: TGTGCCAGTACCAATTGGACAGAAGAGACCCAGTACTTC. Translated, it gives CASTNWTEETQYF. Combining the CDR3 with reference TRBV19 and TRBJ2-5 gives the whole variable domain DGGITQSPKYLFRKEGQNVTLSCEQNLNHDAMYWYRQDPGQGLRLIYYSQIVNDFQKGDIAEGYSVSREKKESFPLTVTSAQKNPTAFYLCASTNWTEETQYFGPGTRLLVL.

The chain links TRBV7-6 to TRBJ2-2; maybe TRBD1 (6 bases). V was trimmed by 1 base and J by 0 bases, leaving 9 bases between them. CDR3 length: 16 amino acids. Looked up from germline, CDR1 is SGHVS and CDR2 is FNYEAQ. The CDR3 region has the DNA TGTGCCAGCAGCTTAGGGCAGGGGCCGAACACCGGGGAGCTGTTTTTT. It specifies CASSLGQGPNTGELFF.

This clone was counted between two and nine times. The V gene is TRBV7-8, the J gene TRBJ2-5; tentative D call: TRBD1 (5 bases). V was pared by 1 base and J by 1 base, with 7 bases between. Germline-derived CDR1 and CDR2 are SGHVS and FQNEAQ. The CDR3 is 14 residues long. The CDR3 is CASSLGQIQETQYF. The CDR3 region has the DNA TGTGCCAGCAGCTTAGGACAGATCCAAGAGACCCAGTACTTC.

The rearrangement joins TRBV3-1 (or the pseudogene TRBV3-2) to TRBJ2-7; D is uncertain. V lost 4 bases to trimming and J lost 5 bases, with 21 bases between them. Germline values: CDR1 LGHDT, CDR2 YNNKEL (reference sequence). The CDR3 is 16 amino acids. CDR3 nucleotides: TGTGCCAGCAGCCCCGGAACGCGGAGACGGTCCCACGAGCAGTACTTC. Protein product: CASSPGTRRRSHEQYF.

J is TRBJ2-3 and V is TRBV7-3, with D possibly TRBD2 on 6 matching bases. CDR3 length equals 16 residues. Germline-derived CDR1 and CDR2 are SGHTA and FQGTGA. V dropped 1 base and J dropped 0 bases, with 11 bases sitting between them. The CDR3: CASSLMAGRSTDTQYF. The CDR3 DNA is TGTGCCAGCAGCTTAATGGCGGGGCGAAGCACAGATACGCAGTATTTT. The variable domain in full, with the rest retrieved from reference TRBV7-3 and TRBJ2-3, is GAGVSQTPSNKVTEKGKYVELRCDPISGHTALYWYRQSLGQGPEFLIYFQGTGAADDSGLPNDRFFAVRPEGSVSTLKIQRTERGDSAVYLCASSLMAGRSTDTQYFGPGTRLTVL.

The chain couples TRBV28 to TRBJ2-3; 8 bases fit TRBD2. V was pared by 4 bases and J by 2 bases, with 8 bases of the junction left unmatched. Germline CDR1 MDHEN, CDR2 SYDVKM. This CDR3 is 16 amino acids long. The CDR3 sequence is CASSSRSGAHTDTQYF. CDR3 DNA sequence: TGTGCCAGCAGTTCCCGTAGCGGGGCCCACACAGATACGCAGTATTTT.

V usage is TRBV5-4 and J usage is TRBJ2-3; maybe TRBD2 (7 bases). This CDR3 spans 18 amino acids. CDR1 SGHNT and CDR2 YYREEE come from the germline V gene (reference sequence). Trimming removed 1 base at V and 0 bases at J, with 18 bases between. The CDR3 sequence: CASSLSGWGGRSTDTQYF. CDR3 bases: TGTGCCAGCAGCTTGTCTGGGTGGGGGGGCAGAAGCACAGATACGCAGTATTTT.

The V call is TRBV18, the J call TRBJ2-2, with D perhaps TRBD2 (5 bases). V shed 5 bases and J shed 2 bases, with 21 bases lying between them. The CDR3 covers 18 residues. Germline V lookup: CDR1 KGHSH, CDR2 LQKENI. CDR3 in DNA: TGTGCCAGCTCAGAGGGAAAGGACCGGGGAACTAACACCGGGGAGCTGTTTTTT. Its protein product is CASSEGKDRGTNTGELFF.

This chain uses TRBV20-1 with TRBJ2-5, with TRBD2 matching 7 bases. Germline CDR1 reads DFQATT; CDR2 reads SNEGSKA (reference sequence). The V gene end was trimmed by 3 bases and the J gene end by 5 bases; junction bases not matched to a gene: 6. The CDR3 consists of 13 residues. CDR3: CSASTGLLETQYF. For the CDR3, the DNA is TGCAGTGCTAGTACGGGACTACTGGAGACCCAGTACTTC.

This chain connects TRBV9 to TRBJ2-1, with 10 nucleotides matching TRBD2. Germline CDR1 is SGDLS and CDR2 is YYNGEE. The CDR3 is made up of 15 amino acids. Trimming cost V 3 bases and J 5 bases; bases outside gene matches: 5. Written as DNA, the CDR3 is TGTGCCAGCAGCGCACCTAGCGGGGGCCACAATGAGCAGTTCTTC. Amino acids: CASSAPSGGHNEQFF.

The CDR3 DNA follows: TGCGCCAGCAGCCCAGACAGAATGAAAAACTATGGCTACACCTTC. Amino acids: CASSPDRMKNYGYTF. The V and J genes are TRBV4-1 and TRBJ1-2; tentative D call: TRBD1 (5 bases). Deletions cut 4 bases from V and 2 bases from J, with 14 bases between. The CDR3 is made up of 15 amino acids. CDR1 is MGHRA, CDR2 YSYEKL, per germline.

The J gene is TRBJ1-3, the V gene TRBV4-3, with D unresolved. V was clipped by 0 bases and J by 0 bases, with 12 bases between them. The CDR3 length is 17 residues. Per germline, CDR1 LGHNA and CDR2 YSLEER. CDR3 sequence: CASSQDALGDSGNTIYF. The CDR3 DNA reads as TGCGCCAGCAGCCAAGATGCGTTGGGCGACTCTGGAAACACCATATATTTT.

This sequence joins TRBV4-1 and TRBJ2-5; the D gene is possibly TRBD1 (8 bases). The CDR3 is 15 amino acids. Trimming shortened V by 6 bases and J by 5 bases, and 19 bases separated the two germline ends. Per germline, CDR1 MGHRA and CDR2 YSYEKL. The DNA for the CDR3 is TGCGCCAGCAGTGACAGGGGCCGGGGGGCCGAGACCCAGTACTTC. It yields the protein CASSDRGRGAETQYF.